The 4 T cell receptor beta chains reported below all come from one sample, sequenced in a study of T cells in localized non-small cell lung cancer. The table came from immunoSEQ multiplex PCR; TCRdb's copy has only in-frame clones and leaves some out. The sample has 55,000 to 65,000 clones, approximately 90% seen once; the top ten hold approximately 22%. The source was peripheral blood, collected before any cancer treatment. The source is a man between 40 and 69 years old with stage I squamous cell lung carcinoma.

The V and J genes are TRBV28 and TRBJ2-7; D is ambiguous. Trimming took 3 bases from V and 2 from J, leaving 14 bases between them. Germline V gives CDR1 MDHEN, CDR2 SYDVKM. This CDR3 is 15 amino acids long. The CDR3 DNA is TGTGCCAGCAGTTTTAAGAGCCAAGGACCCTACGAGCAGTACTTC. Residues: CASSFKSQGPYEQYF.

The gene calls are TRBV6-5 and TRBJ2-2; D is perhaps TRBD1 (6 bases). The germline V and J ends were trimmed by 6 bases and 3 bases, with 11 bases remaining between them. This CDR3 contains 14 residues. In germline, CDR1 is MNHEY, CDR2 SVGAGI. CDR3 residues: CASSLGQHTGELFF. CDR3 nucleotides: TGTGCCAGCAGCCTAGGACAGCACACCGGGGAGCTGTTTTTT.

This clone appeared a single time. In DNA, the CDR3 is TGTGCCAGCAGCTCCGGGACAGGGTTAATCCGAGAGACCCAGTACTTC. Encoded protein: CASSSGTGLIRETQYF. This chain links TRBV7-2 with TRBJ2-5; 9 bases map to TRBD1. CDR1 and CDR2 (germline): SGHTA, FQGNSA. The V and J ends lost 4 bases and 4 bases, in that order; junction bases with no gene match: 10. The CDR3 sequence is 16 residues long.

The rearrangement links TRBV9 to TRBJ2-7; 11 bases map to TRBD2. The germline V gene encodes CDR1 SGDLS and CDR2 YYNGEE. The ends lost 4 bases at V and 3 bases at J; junction bases unmatched: 6. This CDR3 is 15 amino acids long. The CDR3 DNA sequence: TGTGCCAGCAGCTCCGGAGGGACTAGCGGCTACGAGCAGTACTTC. It encodes CASSSGGTSGYEQYF.